One sample yielded the 11 T cell receptor beta chains listed below, sequenced in a study of blood T cell repertoires in COVID-19. The method was immunoSEQ multiplex PCR; TCRdb's version includes in-frame clones alone and lacks a portion of them. The sample contains roughly 160,000 clones, roughly 90% of which appear only once. The sequencing input was peripheral blood. These receptors were taken from a man in his late teens or twenties with COVID-19, enrolled during active disease.

The rearrangement uses TRBV7-9 and TRBJ2-7; D ambiguous. The CDR3 spans 11 residues. The V and J ends lost 5 bases and 7 bases respectively, with 9 bases between them. Germline V CDR1 and CDR2: SEHNR, FQNEAQ (reference sequence). CDR3 sequence reads: CASSLRREQYF. Written as DNA, the CDR3 is TGTGCCAGCAGCCTCCGGCGGGAGCAGTACTTC.

J is TRBJ2-1 and V is TRBV28; weak D call: TRBD2 (6 bases). V lost 5 bases and J 9 bases, leaving 14 bases between the germline ends. This CDR3 comprises 13 residues. Germline-derived CDR1 and CDR2 are MDHEN and SYDVKM. In DNA form, the CDR3 reads TGTGCCAGCAGTCGACTAGAAGGTACTGAGCAGTTCTTC. Protein sequence: CASSRLEGTEQFF.

The rearrangement uses TRBV24-1 and TRBJ2-1, with 8 bases aligning to TRBD2. Germline-derived CDR1 and CDR2 are KGHDR and SFDVKD. This CDR3 is 13 amino acids long. Trimming removed 7 bases from V and 7 bases from J; junction bases left unmatched: 5. CDR3 sequence reads: CATSGRAVNEQFF. The CDR3 bases are TGTGCCACCAGCGGGAGGGCGGTGAATGAGCAGTTCTTC.

The CDR3 region has the DNA TGTGCCAGCAGTTTCGGACAGGGGAGCCAGCCCCAGCATTTT. Its translation is CASSFGQGSQPQHF. V and J are TRBV6-5 and TRBJ1-5; TRBD1 aligns across 9 bases. J was trimmed by 7 bases and V by 4 bases; bases with no gene match: 5. Germline CDR1 MNHEY, CDR2 SVGAGI. CDR3 length: 14 amino acids.

The V gene is TRBV9, the J gene TRBJ1-1; D unclear. Germline CDR1 and CDR2: SGDLS and YYNGEE. The V and J ends lost 1 base and 0 bases respectively, with 28 bases between them. The CDR3 spans 21 residues. CDR3: CASSVYPVVRPVPSMNTEAFF. The CDR3 DNA reads TGTGCCAGCAGCGTATACCCTGTGGTCAGGCCGGTTCCTAGCATGAACACTGAAGCTTTCTTT.

The rearrangement joins TRBV7-9 to TRBJ2-7; TRBD2 aligns across 7 bases. CDR3 length: 14 amino acids. J was trimmed by 6 bases and V by 5 bases; bases with no gene match: 10. Germline assignment: CDR1 SEHNR and CDR2 FQNEAQ (reference sequence). CDR3: CASSLGLVPGEQYF. The CDR3 bases are TGTGCCAGCAGCCTCGGACTAGTCCCGGGCGAGCAGTACTTC.

The chain has TRBV11-3 and TRBJ2-1; maybe TRBD2 (6 bases). Germline V CDR1 and CDR2: SGHNT, YENEEA. CDR3 size: 16 residues. V was pared by 1 base and J by 5 bases, with 15 bases between. The CDR3, as DNA: TGTGCCAGCAGCTTAGCTAGGAGGGGCCCAGACAATGAGCAGTTCTTC. Residues: CASSLARRGPDNEQFF. Combining the CDR3 with reference TRBV11-3 and TRBJ2-1 gives the whole variable domain EAGVVQSPRYKIIEKKQPVAFWCNPISGHNTLYWYLQNLGQGPELLIRYENEEAVDDSQLPKDRFSAERLKGVDSTLKIQPAELGDSAVYLCASSLARRGPDNEQFFGPGTRLTVL.

V is TRBV9 and J is TRBJ1-2; 8 bases map to TRBD1. Germline loops: CDR1 SGDLS, CDR2 YYNGEE. V lost 5 bases to trimming and J lost 5 bases; unmatched junction nucleotides: 14. The CDR3 consists of 16 residues. The CDR3 DNA sequence: TGTGCCAGCAGGGACAGCACCGGGACAGGCGATTATGGCTACACCTTC. This gives the protein CASRDSTGTGDYGYTF.

The rearrangement joins TRBV21-1 to TRBJ2-3; the table's D call, TRBD2, was not checked against the DNA. TRBV21-1 is listed as a pseudogene. The CDR3 has 16 residues. The CDR3, as DNA: TGTGCCAGCAGCAAAGTGGGGGGAGGGCCTAAAGATACGCAGTATTTT. This encodes CASSKVGGGPKDTQYF.

This chain connects TRBV11-2 to TRBJ1-1; perhaps TRBD1 as D (6 bases). V dropped 4 bases and J dropped 6 bases, with 24 bases sitting between them. Looked up from germline, CDR1 is SGHAT and CDR2 is FQNNGV. The CDR3 contains 17 residues. The CDR3 loop reads CASSSDSMLRWRAEAFF. Written as DNA, the CDR3 is TGTGCCAGCAGCTCGGACAGCATGCTAAGGTGGAGAGCTGAAGCTTTCTTT.

The CDR3 DNA follows: TGTGCCAGCAGCTTAGAGTACCAGGGGGGCAATCAGCCCCAGCATTTT. Its translation is CASSLEYQGGNQPQHF. The J gene is TRBJ1-5, the V gene TRBV7-8, with 7 positions matching TRBD1. The length of the CDR3 is 16 residues. Germline-derived CDR1 and CDR2 are SGHVS and FQNEAQ. Losses at the gene ends were 1 base for V and 2 bases for J; bases not matched to a gene: 5. Filled out from reference TRBV7-8 and TRBJ1-5, the complete variable domain reads GAGVSQSPRYKVAKRGQDVALRCDPISGHVSLFWYQQALGQGPEFLTYFQNEAQLDKSGLPSDRFFAERPEGSVSTLKIQRTQQEDSAVYLCASSLEYQGGNQPQHFGDGTRLSIL.